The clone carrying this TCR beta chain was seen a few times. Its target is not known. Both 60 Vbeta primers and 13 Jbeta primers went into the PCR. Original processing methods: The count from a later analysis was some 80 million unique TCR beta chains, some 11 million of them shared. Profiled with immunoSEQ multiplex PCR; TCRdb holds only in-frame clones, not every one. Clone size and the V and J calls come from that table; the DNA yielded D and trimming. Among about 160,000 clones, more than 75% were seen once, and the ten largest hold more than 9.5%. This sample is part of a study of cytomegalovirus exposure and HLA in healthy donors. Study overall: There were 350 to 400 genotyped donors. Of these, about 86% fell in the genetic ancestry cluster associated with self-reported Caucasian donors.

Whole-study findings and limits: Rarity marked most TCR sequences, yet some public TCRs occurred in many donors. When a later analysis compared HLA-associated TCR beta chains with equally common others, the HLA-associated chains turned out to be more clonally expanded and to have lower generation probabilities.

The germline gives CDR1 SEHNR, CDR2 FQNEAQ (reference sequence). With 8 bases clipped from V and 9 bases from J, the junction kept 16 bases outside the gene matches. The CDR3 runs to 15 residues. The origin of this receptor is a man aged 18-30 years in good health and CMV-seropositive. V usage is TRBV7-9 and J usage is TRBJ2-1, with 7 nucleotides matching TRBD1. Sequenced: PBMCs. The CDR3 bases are TGTGCCAGCGTCCGGGACAGAGGACGAATAAGTGAGCAGTTCTTC. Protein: CASVRDRGRISEQFF.